The 4 T cell receptor beta chains given below trace back to one sample, sequenced in a study of T-cell memory formation after mild COVID-19. From the 5' RACE reads, TCRdb called clonotypes with MiXCR, one entry per CDR3 protein. The table includes 400,000 to 500,000 distinct CDR3 sequences, 20% detected once. The source material was PBMCs or a T cell subset sorted from them (not recorded which). All receptors derive from an adult woman who had mild COVID-19 (a few samples of this study predate the infection). Cell type and time point are not known.

This clonotype appeared many times. J is TRBJ2-1 and V is TRBV15; D remains ambiguous. This CDR3 spans 12 amino acids. V was trimmed by 5 bases and J by 10 bases, leaving 12 bases between them. Germline V lookup: CDR1 LNHNV, CDR2 YYDKDF (reference sequence). CDR3 DNA: TGTGCCACCAGCGGAGTAGTAGGCGAGCAGTTCTTC. It encodes CATSGVVGEQFF.

The J gene is TRBJ2-5, the V gene TRBV24-1, with unresolved D. Per germline, CDR1 KGHDR and CDR2 SFDVKD. Trimming removed 8 bases at V and 3 bases at J, with 15 bases between. The CDR3 totals 14 residues. The CDR3 coding sequence is TGTGCCACCACGGTGGCAGGTGGTAAAGAGACCCAGTACTTC. Its translation: CATTVAGGKETQYF.

V and J are TRBV20-1 and TRBJ1-1; D remains ambiguous. V gave up 3 bases and J gave up 6 bases, with 11 bases separating them. Germline-derived CDR1 and CDR2 are DFQATT and SNEGSKA (reference sequence). The CDR3 is made up of 12 amino acids. The CDR3 loop is CSAREGSSEAFF. CDR3 coding DNA: TGCAGTGCTAGGGAGGGAAGTTCTGAAGCTTTCTTT.

The rearrangement links TRBV12-3 or TRBV12-4 to TRBJ2-5; TRBD1 aligns across 10 bases. V was pared by 5 bases and J by 5 bases, with 5 bases of the junction left unmatched. This CDR3 has 14 amino acids. The CDR3 sequence: CASSKGQGRETQYF. For the CDR3, the DNA is TGTGCCAGCAGTAAGGGACAGGGGAGGGAGACCCAGTACTTC.